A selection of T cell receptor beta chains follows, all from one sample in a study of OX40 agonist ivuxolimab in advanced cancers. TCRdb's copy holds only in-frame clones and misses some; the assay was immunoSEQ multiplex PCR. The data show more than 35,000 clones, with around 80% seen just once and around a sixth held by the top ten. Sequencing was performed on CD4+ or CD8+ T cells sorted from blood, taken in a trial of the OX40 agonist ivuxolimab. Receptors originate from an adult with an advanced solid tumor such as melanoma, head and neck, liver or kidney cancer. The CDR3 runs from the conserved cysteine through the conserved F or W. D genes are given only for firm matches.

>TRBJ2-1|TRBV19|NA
CASSMGLEQFF
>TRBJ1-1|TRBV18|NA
CASSLSGTRNTEAFF
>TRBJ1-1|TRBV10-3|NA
CATNGEGGAEAFF
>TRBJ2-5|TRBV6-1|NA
CASSYGETQYF
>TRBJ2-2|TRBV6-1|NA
CASSVGLDTGELFF
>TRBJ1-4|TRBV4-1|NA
CASSQVPGDEKLFF
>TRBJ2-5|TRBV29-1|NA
CSAWSGETQYF
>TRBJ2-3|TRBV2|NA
CASSEAGEVDTQYF
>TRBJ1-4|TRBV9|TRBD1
CASSVEGGPNEKLFF
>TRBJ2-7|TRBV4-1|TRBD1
CASSPGQGSYEQYF
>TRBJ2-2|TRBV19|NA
CASSIGGTGELFF